One TCR beta chain is described in this entry. The antigen is undetermined. Healthy bone marrow donors made up the cohort. V was cut by 1 base and J by 2 bases, with 11 bases left in between. Germline assignment: CDR1 MNHNS and CDR2 SASEGT. The CDR3 sequence is 15 residues long. These data come from a study of cytomegalovirus exposure and HLA in healthy donors. Findings of the study overall: An observed cluster of highly shared sequence variants was recorded as a likely sequencing artifact. The study designated some 180 TCR beta chains cytomegalovirus-associated.

PCR was performed using 60 Vbeta and 13 Jbeta primers. The repertoire was sequenced with immunoSEQ multiplex PCR; TCRdb's copy has only in-frame clones and lacks some. Of 120,000 to 150,000 clones in the sample, roughly 80% were seen once. The sequence came from a woman aged 40 to 50 in good health and CMV-seropositive. The chain recombines TRBV6-1 with TRBJ1-2, with D uncertain. Sequencing was carried out using PBMCs. The CDR3 coding sequence is TGTGCCAGCAGTGAAGGTTTTAGTTTCAACTATGGCTACACCTTC. It translates to CASSEGFSFNYGYTF.